What follows are 28 T cell receptor beta chains derived from one specimen sequenced in a study of blood T cell repertoires in COVID-19. Here immunoSEQ multiplex PCR was the method, and the copy in TCRdb shows in-frame clones only, minus some. The sample includes approximately 300,000 clones, 80% to 95% of them seen just once. The sequencing sample was made of peripheral blood. The receptors here all came from a woman in her 30s with COVID-19, enrolled during active disease.

The chain combines TRBV11-1 with TRBJ2-2; 11 bases line up with TRBD2. Germline V gives CDR1 SGHAT, CDR2 FQDESV (reference sequence). With 5 bases clipped from V and 6 bases from J, the junction kept 5 bases outside the gene matches. The CDR3 is made up of 15 amino acids. In nucleotides, the CDR3 is TGTGCCAGCAGCCGGACTAGCGGGTATGCCGGGGAGCTGTTTTTT. Translation: CASSRTSGYAGELFF.

CDR3 bases: TGTGCCAGCAGCCACCACCCAGGGGGAGGAAGGGATAATGAGCAGTTCTTC. Its protein product is CASSHHPGGGRDNEQFF. The V and J genes are TRBV3-1 (or the pseudogene TRBV3-2) and TRBJ2-1; perhaps TRBD1 as D (7 bases). The V gene lost 3 bases and the J gene lost 7 bases, with 22 bases spanning the gap. The CDR3 contains 17 residues. Germline V lookup: CDR1 LGHDT, CDR2 YNNKEL (reference sequence).

The chain employs TRBV4-3 and TRBJ1-4; possibly TRBD1 for D (5 bases). The V gene's germline CDR1 is LGHNA and CDR2 YSLEER. Trimming took off 0 bases at V and 8 bases at J, with 16 bases between the two ends. CDR3 size: 16 residues. The DNA of the CDR3 is TGCGCCAGCAGCCAAGATCTCGGTCAGGGAAGGGAAAAACTGTTTTTT. Translation gives CASSQDLGQGREKLFF.

The count of this clone is one. The CDR3, as DNA: TGTGCCAGCAGCCCCAGACTAGGACAGGGCGTAGCTAACTATGGCTACACCTTC. It is translated as CASSPRLGQGVANYGYTF. The rearrangement links TRBV7-9 to TRBJ1-2; 8 nucleotides align to TRBD1. Germline V gene data show CDR1 as SEHNR and CDR2 as FQNEAQ (reference sequence). The CDR3 has 18 residues. J gave up 0 bases and V 5 bases, and 14 bases lay outside the gene matches. The whole variable domain, remainder taken from reference TRBV7-9 and TRBJ1-2, is DTGVSQNPRHKITKRGQNVTFRCDPISEHNRLYWYRQTLGQGPEFLTYFQNEAQLEKSRLLSDRFSAERPKGSFSTLEIQRTEQGDSAMYLCASSPRLGQGVANYGYTFGSGTRLTVV.

V is TRBV28 and J is TRBJ1-2; no firm D call. Trimming pared 6 bases from V and 5 bases from J, leaving 13 bases between. Germline lookup yields CDR1 MDHEN and CDR2 SYDVKM. The CDR3 has 13 amino acids. The CDR3 spells CASSPLRYYGYTF. CDR3 coding DNA: TGTGCCAGCAGCCCTCTCAGGTATTATGGCTACACCTTC.

V is TRBV15 and J is TRBJ2-3; TRBD2 is a possible D gene (6 bases). V lost 1 base, J lost 7 bases, and 18 bases lay in between. Germline V gene data show CDR1 as LNHNV and CDR2 as YYDKDF (reference sequence). This CDR3 is 16 amino acids long. The CDR3 nucleotides read TGTGCCACCAGCAGAGGCCTTGGGAAGGCGGGAAATACGCAGTATTTT. This encodes CATSRGLGKAGNTQYF.

As concerns this clone: Distinct nucleotide sequences in the sample also encode this CDR3. The chain combines TRBV30 with TRBJ1-5; the D is unclear. Germline lookup yields CDR1 GTSNPN and CDR2 SVGIG (reference sequence). The CDR3 has 13 amino acids. Trimming cost V 1 base and J 2 bases, with 6 bases left between them. For the CDR3, the DNA is TGTGCCTGGAGTGGAGGCGGCAATCAGCCCCAGCATTTT. Residues: CAWSGGGNQPQHF.

The DNA of the CDR3 is TGTGCCAGCAGTTACTATTCCGGGGGCTCTGGAAACACCATATATTTT. This codes for CASSYYSGGSGNTIYF. The rearrangement links TRBV6-5 to TRBJ1-3; D may be TRBD1 (5 bases). This CDR3 has 16 residues. The V end was cut by 1 base, the J end by 0 bases, with 10 bases between. Germline V gives CDR1 MNHEY, CDR2 SVGAGI.

To note about this clone: Other DNA sequences from this sample encode an identical CDR3 as well. V and J are TRBV7-3 and TRBJ2-1; 11 bases line up with TRBD2. CDR1 and CDR2 from the germline V gene are SGHTA and FQGTGA. This CDR3 is built from 15 residues. Unmatched junction bases numbered 5, after V lost 5 bases and J lost 5 bases. The CDR3 loop reads CASSPTGLADNEQFF. DNA of the CDR3: TGTGCCAGCAGCCCCACGGGACTAGCGGACAATGAGCAGTTCTTC.

This clone was counted between two and nine times. The chain uses TRBV28 and TRBJ2-2; tentatively, D is TRBD2 (5 bases). Trimming stripped 3 bases from V and 2 bases from J, with 10 bases between. There are 15 residues in the CDR3. Germline V gene lookup returns CDR1 MDHEN and CDR2 SYDVKM. DNA for the CDR3: TGTGCCAGCAGTTTGTTGGGGAGCAACACCGGGGAGCTGTTTTTT. This sequence encodes CASSLLGSNTGELFF.

The chain uses TRBV30 and TRBJ1-6; D gene ambiguous. There are 14 residues in the CDR3. Trimming took 6 bases from V and 0 from J, leaving 9 bases between them. Germline values: CDR1 GTSNPN, CDR2 SVGIG (reference sequence). CDR3 in amino acids: CACLPGSYNSPLHF. For the CDR3, the DNA is TGTGCCTGCCTCCCCGGCTCCTATAATTCACCCCTCCACTTT.

This sequence joins TRBV2 and TRBJ2-5; weak D call: TRBD2 (6 bases). Between the trimmed V and J ends, which lost 2 bases and 5 bases, there was a span of 9 bases. The CDR3 contains 13 residues. Germline loops: CDR1 SNHLY, CDR2 FYNNEI. This CDR3 is CASSELEGETQYF. CDR3 DNA: TGTGCCAGCAGTGAATTGGAGGGGGAGACCCAGTACTTC.

The chain carries TRBV4-1 and TRBJ2-7, with no clear D. Trimming cost V 0 bases and J 3 bases, with 9 bases left between them. Germline V CDR1 and CDR2: MGHRA, YSYEKL. This CDR3 has 14 residues. The DNA of the CDR3 is TGCGCCAGCAGCCAAGATGGCCGTTACTACGAGCAGTACTTC. Its protein product is CASSQDGRYYEQYF.

The chain links TRBV9 to TRBJ2-2; perhaps TRBD1 as D (6 bases). The V and J ends lost 6 bases and 0 bases respectively, with 9 bases between them. The germline CDR1 and CDR2 sequences are SGDLS and YYNGEE. The CDR3 is 14 residues long. CDR3 sequence (DNA): TGTGCCAGCACCAGGGACACGAACACCGGGGAGCTGTTTTTT. Its protein is CASTRDTNTGELFF.

The genes are TRBV20-1 and TRBJ1-1; possibly TRBD1 for D (5 bases). The length of the CDR3 is 14 residues. Germline CDR1 and CDR2: DFQATT and SNEGSKA (reference sequence). V was pared by 3 bases and J by 8 bases, with 19 bases between. Here the CDR3 reads CSASKTAGPLEAFF. The CDR3 DNA follows: TGCAGTGCTAGTAAGACAGCTGGCCCTTTAGAAGCTTTCTTT.

The chain carries TRBV7-3 and TRBJ1-1; perhaps TRBD1 as D (5 bases). The length of the CDR3 is 13 residues. CDR1 and CDR2 (germline): SGHTA, FQGTGA. Trimming left V 5 bases short and J 5 bases short, with 12 bases between. The CDR3 DNA reads TGTGCCAGCAGCCCCGGAGGGGAAACTGAAGCTTTCTTT. Its protein is CASSPGGETEAFF. The full variable domain, with the rest looked up from reference TRBV7-3 and TRBJ1-1, is GAGVSQTPSNKVTEKGKYVELRCDPISGHTALYWYRQSLGQGPEFLIYFQGTGAADDSGLPNDRFFAVRPEGSVSTLKIQRTERGDSAVYLCASSPGGETEAFFGQGTRLTVV.

V usage is TRBV11-3 and J usage is TRBJ2-3; D call uncertain. With 1 base removed from V and 7 bases from J, the gap between germline ends came to 9 bases. This CDR3 region has 13 residues. The germline gives CDR1 SGHNT, CDR2 YENEEA. The CDR3 region is CASSLGAGYTQYF. The DNA for the CDR3 is TGTGCCAGCAGCTTAGGGGCTGGGTATACGCAGTATTTT.

The chain couples TRBV19 to TRBJ1-2, with D maybe TRBD1 (5 bases). The CDR3 is 15 residues long. Germline CDR1 is LNHDA and CDR2 is SQIVND (reference sequence). The V gene lost 5 bases and the J gene lost 4 bases, with 17 bases spanning the gap. Written as DNA, the CDR3 is TGTGCCAGTAGTGGCGCAGGGAATGGCGGCTATGGCTACACCTTC. As protein: CASSGAGNGGYGYTF.

The chain carries TRBV7-6 and TRBJ2-3, with 10 bases fitting TRBD2. V lost 5 bases and J lost 1; bases outside the gene matches: 6. The CDR3 length is 16 residues. Per germline, CDR1 SGHVS and CDR2 FNYEAQ. CDR3 region: CASSPRTSGRTDTQYF. CDR3 sequence (DNA): TGTGCCAGCAGCCCCAGGACTAGCGGTCGCACAGATACGCAGTATTTT.

The J gene is TRBJ2-5, the V gene TRBV5-1; D is unresolved. The germline V and J ends were trimmed by 0 bases and 1 base, with 7 bases remaining between them. Germline CDR1 and CDR2: SGHRS and YFSETQ. This CDR3 spans 14 amino acids. In DNA, the CDR3 is TGCGCCAGCAGCTTGGGACGACTCCAAGAGACCCAGTACTTC. Translation gives CASSLGRLQETQYF.

This rearrangement joins TRBV10-3 to TRBJ1-5; D is undetermined. The V end lost 0 bases, the J end lost 4 bases, and 10 bases lay between the germline ends. CDR3 length: 15 amino acids. Germline values: CDR1 ENHRY, CDR2 SYGVKD. CDR3 coding DNA: TGTGCCATCAGTGAGTCGTCCGTTTTAAATCAGCCCCAGCATTTT. It specifies CAISESSVLNQPQHF.

The chain carries TRBV3-1 (or the pseudogene TRBV3-2) and TRBJ2-1, with a tentative D call TRBD2 (5 bases). The CDR3 is 12 residues long. In germline, CDR1 is LGHDT, CDR2 YNNKEL (reference sequence). Trimming pared 4 bases from V and 8 bases from J, leaving 9 bases between. The CDR3 sequence: CASSLHGDEQFF. The CDR3 DNA sequence: TGTGCCAGCAGCCTACACGGGGATGAGCAGTTCTTC.

The gene calls are TRBV29-1 and TRBJ1-2; D uncertain. The germline V gene has CDR1 SQVTM and CDR2 ANQGSEA. V was clipped by 5 bases and J by 2 bases, with 12 bases between them. The CDR3 is made up of 13 amino acids. The CDR3 here is CSVIQSLNYGYTF. DNA for the CDR3: TGCAGCGTTATACAGTCCTTAAACTATGGCTACACCTTC.

The chain joins TRBV7-3 to TRBJ2-3, with D tentatively TRBD1 (6 bases). The germline V gene encodes CDR1 SGHTA and CDR2 FQGTGA. Trimming took 2 bases from V and 6 from J, leaving 15 bases between them. The CDR3 spans 15 residues. CDR3 loop: CASSLAQGRGDTQYF. The CDR3 DNA is TGTGCCAGCAGCTTAGCGCAGGGGAGAGGGGATACGCAGTATTTT.

This chain links TRBV7-2 with TRBJ2-1; possible D gene TRBD2, 5 bases. Germline assignment: CDR1 SGHTA and CDR2 FQGNSA. Trimming took off 5 bases at V and 0 bases at J, with 11 bases between the two ends. The CDR3 is made up of 15 amino acids. CDR3 bases: TGTGCCAGCAGCCCTGGAGGCAGCTCCTACAATGAGCAGTTCTTC. Amino acid sequence: CASSPGGSSYNEQFF.

The chain couples TRBV14 to TRBJ2-3; no clear D gene. The V gene lost 1 base and the J gene lost 4 bases, with 9 bases spanning the gap. CDR3 size: 14 residues. Germline V gives CDR1 SGHDN, CDR2 FVKESK. This CDR3 reads CASSQGRYPDTQYF. The DNA for the CDR3 is TGTGCCAGCAGCCAAGGCCGGTATCCAGATACGCAGTATTTT.

The chain combines TRBV11-1 with TRBJ2-5; D is possibly TRBD2 (6 bases). Trimming shortened V by 4 bases and J by 4 bases, and 16 bases separated the two germline ends. The V gene's germline CDR1 is SGHAT and CDR2 FQDESV (reference sequence). The CDR3 extends over 15 amino acids. CDR3 sequence reads: CASSSAGGRGETQYF. CDR3 nucleotide sequence: TGTGCCAGCAGCTCAGCCGGGGGAAGGGGAGAGACCCAGTACTTC.

The J gene is TRBJ2-1, the V gene TRBV11-3, with D possibly TRBD1 on 6 matching bases. Germline lookup yields CDR1 SGHNT and CDR2 YENEEA. The V and J ends lost 2 bases and 2 bases respectively, with 10 bases between them. The CDR3 contains 15 residues. The CDR3 DNA is TGTGCCAGCAGCTTAAGGGGGAACCCCTACAATGAGCAGTTCTTC. The encoded protein is CASSLRGNPYNEQFF. The full variable domain, with the rest looked up from reference TRBV11-3 and TRBJ2-1, is EAGVVQSPRYKIIEKKQPVAFWCNPISGHNTLYWYLQNLGQGPELLIRYENEEAVDDSQLPKDRFSAERLKGVDSTLKIQPAELGDSAVYLCASSLRGNPYNEQFFGPGTRLTVL.